This T cell receptor beta chain comes out of a study of shared clonotypes between healthy human individuals. About this clone itself: The antigen is unknown.

Assay: immunoSEQ multiplex PCR; the TCRdb copy retains only in-frame clones and omits some. The repertoire includes 2 million to 2.5 million clones, 90% to 95% of them detected once, and 0.36% sits in the top ten. Study-wide results and caveats: Among non-shared clonotypes, generation probabilities were lower than among those shared by all four donors. Between a few donors, naive CD4 clonotypes were shared at a level of around 5.2%.

Nashville, Tennessee was home to all donors, who were Caucasian adults. In the CD4+ fraction, cells were divided into CD45RA+ naive and CD45RA-negative memory subsets. Germline V gene lookup returns CDR1 SGHVS and CDR2 FQNEAQ. With 0 bases removed from V and 2 bases from J, the gap between germline ends came to 20 bases. The CDR3 has 18 amino acids. The rearrangement uses TRBV7-8 and TRBJ2-7; perhaps D is TRBD1 or TRBD2 (5 bases each). Material for sequencing was naive CD4+ T cells from PBMCs. Subset meaning: CD45RA+ positively selected. The sequence was obtained from a man younger than 35 in good health. Some clones in this sample may be carry-over from other donors' samples. CDR3 loop: CASSLARGTGTTPYEQYF. The CDR3 DNA follows: TGTGCCAGCAGCTTAGCTCGGGGCACCGGGACGACACCCTACGAGCAGTACTTC. Drawing the rest from reference TRBV7-8 and TRBJ2-7, the complete variable domain is GAGVSQSPRYKVAKRGQDVALRCDPISGHVSLFWYQQALGQGPEFLTYFQNEAQLDKSGLPSDRFFAERPEGSVSTLKIQRTQQEDSAVYLCASSLARGTGTTPYEQYFGPGTRLTVT.